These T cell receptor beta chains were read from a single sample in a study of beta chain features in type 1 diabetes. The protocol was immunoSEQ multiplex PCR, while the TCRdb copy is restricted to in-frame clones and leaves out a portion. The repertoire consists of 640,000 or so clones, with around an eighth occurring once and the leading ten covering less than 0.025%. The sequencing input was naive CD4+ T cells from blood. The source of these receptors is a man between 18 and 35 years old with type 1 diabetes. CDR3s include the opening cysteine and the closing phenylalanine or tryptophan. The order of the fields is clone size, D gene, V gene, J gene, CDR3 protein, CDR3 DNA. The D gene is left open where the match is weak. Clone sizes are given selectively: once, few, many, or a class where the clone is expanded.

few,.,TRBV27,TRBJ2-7,CASSGGLSSYEQYF,TGTGCCAGCAGCGGGGGCTTGAGCTCCTACGAGCAGTACTTC
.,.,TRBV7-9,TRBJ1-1,CASSSVERSNTEAFF,TGTGCCAGCAGCTCCGTAGAACGTTCGAACACTGAAGCTTTCTTT
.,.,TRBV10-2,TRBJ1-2,CASSENDRIYGYTF,TGCGCCAGCAGTGAAAACGACAGGATTTATGGCTACACCTTC
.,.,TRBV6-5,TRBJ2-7,CATVTGRYF,TGTGCCACCGTGACTGGGCGTTACTTC
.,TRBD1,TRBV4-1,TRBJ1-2,CASSHDRDLSSGGYTF,TGCGCCAGCAGCCACGACAGGGACCTCAGTTCGGGGGGCTACACCTTC
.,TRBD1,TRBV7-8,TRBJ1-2,CASSARRDRHYGYTF,TGTGCCAGCAGCGCTCGCCGGGACAGACACTATGGCTACACCTTC
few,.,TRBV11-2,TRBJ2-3,CASSAMAQVDTQYF,TGTGCCAGCAGCGCAATGGCCCAGGTAGATACGCAGTATTTT
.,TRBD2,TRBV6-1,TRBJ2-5,CASSEGSGGQETQYF,TGTGCCAGCAGTGAAGGTAGCGGGGGGCAAGAGACCCAGTACTTC
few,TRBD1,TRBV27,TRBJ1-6,CASSLNLGQGGSPLHF,TGTGCCAGCAGTCTGAACCTGGGACAGGGCGGTTCACCCCTCCACTTT
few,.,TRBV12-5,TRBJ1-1,CASAPYRNTEAFF,TGTGCTAGTGCTCCCTACCGGAACACTGAAGCTTTCTTT
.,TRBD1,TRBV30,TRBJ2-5,CAWSSITGGLLRGETQYF,TGTGCCTGGAGTTCAATAACAGGGGGGTTACTTAGGGGAGAGACCCAGTACTTC
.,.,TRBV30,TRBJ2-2,CAWSVSRNTGELFF,TGTGCCTGGAGTGTATCCAGGAACACCGGGGAGCTGTTTTTT
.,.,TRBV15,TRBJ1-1,CATSRAQGNTEAFF,TGTGCCACCAGCAGAGCGCAGGGGAACACTGAAGCTTTCTTT
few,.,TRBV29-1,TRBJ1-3,CIVVGKGAPSGNTIYF,TGCATCGTTGTTGGCAAAGGGGCTCCCTCTGGAAACACCATATATTTT
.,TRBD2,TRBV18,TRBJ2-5,CASSPSEAGKGSQYF,TGTGCCAGCTCACCGTCTGAAGCGGGGAAAGGGTCCCAGTACTTC
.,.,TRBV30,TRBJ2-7,CALTAGVNEQYF,TGTGCCCTGACTGCGGGCGTAAACGAGCAGTACTTC
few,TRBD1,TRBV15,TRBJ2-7,CATSGDRGSYEQYF,TGTGCCACCAGCGGAGACAGGGGTTCCTACGAGCAGTACTTC
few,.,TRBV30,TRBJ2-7,CAWSAGMSGSMYYEQYF,TGTGCCTGGAGCGCGGGCATGAGCGGATCAATGTACTACGAGCAGTACTTC
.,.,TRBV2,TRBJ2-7,CASREQLTYEQYF,TGTGCCAGCAGGGAACAGCTAACCTACGAGCAGTACTTC
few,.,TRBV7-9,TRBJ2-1,CASSPSWGMSSYNEQFF,TGTGCCAGCAGTCCCTCGTGGGGGATGAGCTCCTACAATGAGCAGTTCTTC
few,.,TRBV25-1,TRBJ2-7,CASSEWRDPYEQYF,TGTGCCAGCAGTGAATGGAGGGACCCCTACGAGCAGTACTTC
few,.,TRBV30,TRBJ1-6,CAWSVEYSYNSPLHF,TGTGCCTGGAGTGTTGAATACTCCTATAATTCACCCCTCCACTTT
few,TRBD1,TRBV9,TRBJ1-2,CASSASGGEGYGYTF,TGTGCCAGCAGCGCATCAGGGGGAGAGGGCTATGGCTACACCTTC
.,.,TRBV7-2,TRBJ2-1,CASLSSSYNEQFF,TGTGCCAGCCTGTCCTCCTCCTACAATGAGCAGTTCTTC
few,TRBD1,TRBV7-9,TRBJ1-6,CASSLQGAGSPLHF,TGTGCCAGCAGTCTACAGGGGGCCGGTTCACCCCTCCACTTT